The 25 T cell receptor beta chains below were found in one sample sequenced in a study of radiation and T cells in renal cell carcinoma. Time point here: blood 4 weeks post-SBRT, at nephrectomy. The sample's treatment: 15 Gy SBRT to primary tumor, nephrectomy 4 weeks later. The method was immunoSEQ multiplex PCR; TCRdb's version includes in-frame clones alone and lacks a portion of them. The profile shows 75,000 to 90,000 clones, 80% to 90% of them singletons. The input for sequencing was blood, taken from a patient whose treatment included radiotherapy and nephrectomy. All receptors come from a woman in her seventies with renal cell carcinoma.

The chain combines TRBV14 with TRBJ1-4, with D possibly matching TRBD1 (5 bases). Germline loops: CDR1 SGHDN, CDR2 FVKESK. The CDR3 sequence is 17 residues long. Trimming stripped 2 bases from V and 0 bases from J, with 13 bases between. This chain's CDR3 is CASSQHSGTPTNEKLFF. As DNA, the CDR3 is TGTGCCAGCAGCCAACATTCCGGGACCCCAACTAATGAAAAACTGTTTTTT. Supplemented by reference TRBV14 and TRBJ1-4, the full variable domain reads EAGVTQFPSHSVIEKGQTVTLRCDPISGHDNLYWYRRVMGKEIKFLLHFVKESKQDESGMPNNRFLAERTGGTYSTLKVQPAELEDSGVYFCASSQHSGTPTNEKLFFGSGTQLSVL.

The J gene is TRBJ1-1, the V gene TRBV2; 9 positions match TRBD1. The CDR3 is 14 residues long. Germline assignment: CDR1 SNHLY and CDR2 FYNNEI. J was trimmed by 1 base and V by 6 bases; bases with no gene match: 3. The CDR3 sequence: CASSGGQGNTEAFF. The CDR3 DNA follows: TGTGCCAGCAGCGGGGGACAGGGGAACACTGAAGCTTTCTTT.

This clone was seen only a few times. The genes are TRBV5-6 and TRBJ1-1, with D possibly matching TRBD1 (5 bases). V dropped 0 bases and J dropped 4 bases, with 16 bases sitting between them. CDR1 is SGHDT and CDR2 is YYEEEE in the germline V gene. The CDR3 runs 16 residues. The CDR3 DNA is TGTGCCAGCAGCTTGGTCGACAGTCGCCCGAGCACTGAAGCTTTCTTT. It yields the protein CASSLVDSRPSTEAFF.

This chain links TRBV29-1 with TRBJ2-4; D is ambiguous. The germline V gene encodes CDR1 SQVTM and CDR2 ANQGSEA. The V end was cut by 7 bases, the J end by 1 base, with 11 bases between. The CDR3 covers 13 residues. CDR3 sequence (DNA): TGCAGCGCCAGCCTGGGGGCCAAAAACATTCAGTACTTC. This gives the protein CSASLGAKNIQYF.

V is TRBV15 and J is TRBJ1-2; perhaps TRBD1 as D (5 bases). Germline V lookup: CDR1 LNHNV, CDR2 YYDKDF (reference sequence). With 0 bases removed from V and 5 bases from J, the gap between germline ends came to 10 bases. The CDR3 has 14 amino acids. CDR3 nucleotide sequence: TGTGCCACCAGCAGAGAAAGACAGTTTTATGGCTACACCTTC. Translating it yields CATSRERQFYGYTF.

The J gene is TRBJ1-5, the V gene TRBV7-2, with D unclear. V was trimmed by 1 base and J by 6 bases, leaving 13 bases between them. The CDR3 length is 15 residues. The germline CDR1 and CDR2 sequences are SGHTA and FQGNSA. CDR3 sequence: CASSLDKGRAQPQHF. CDR3 nucleotide sequence: TGTGCCAGCAGCTTAGATAAGGGCCGCGCTCAGCCCCAGCATTTT. The complete variable domain, with remaining parts taken from reference TRBV7-2 and TRBJ1-5, reads GAGVSQSPSNKVTEKGKDVELRCDPISGHTALYWYRQSLGQGLEFLIYFQGNSAPDKSGLPSDRFSAERTGGSVSTLTIQRTQQEDSAVYLCASSLDKGRAQPQHFGDGTRLSIL.

The chain carries TRBV10-3 and TRBJ2-3; 8 nucleotides line up with TRBD2. CDR1 is ENHRY, CDR2 SYGVKD, per germline. The V segment lost 3 bases and the J segment 4 bases; nucleotides outside the gene matches: 18. The CDR3 sequence is 19 residues long. The CDR3 DNA sequence: TGTGCCATCAGTGACTCGGTAGCGGGGCCCTCAGCGGGTCCAGATACGCAGTATTTT. Its translation: CAISDSVAGPSAGPDTQYF.

The V gene is TRBV6-6, the J gene TRBJ2-5, with 11 bases matching TRBD2. Germline V lookup: CDR1 MNHNY, CDR2 SVGAGI (reference sequence). The CDR3 totals 15 residues. After removal of 6 bases from V and 4 bases from J, the junction contained 7 bases not matched to a gene. The CDR3 reads CASSNSGGAGETQYF. DNA for the CDR3: TGTGCCAGCAGCAATAGCGGGGGGGCTGGAGAGACCCAGTACTTC.

V and J are TRBV13 and TRBJ1-1; D call uncertain. This CDR3 is built from 11 residues. The germline gives CDR1 PRHDT, CDR2 FYEKMQ (reference sequence). V dropped 5 bases and J dropped 1 base, with 2 bases sitting between them. The CDR3: CASSPNTEAFF. In nucleotides, the CDR3 is TGTGCCAGCAGCCCGAACACTGAAGCTTTCTTT.

The chain uses TRBV7-2 and TRBJ2-4; D remains ambiguous. The ends were cut back, 5 bases at V and 0 bases at J, with 11 bases in the middle. Germline lookup yields CDR1 SGHTA and CDR2 FQGNSA. This CDR3 is built from 15 residues. CDR3: CASSKPPGAKNIQYF. CDR3 coding DNA: TGTGCCAGCAGCAAGCCCCCAGGAGCCAAAAACATTCAGTACTTC.

This clone was recorded only once. The chain carries TRBV28 and TRBJ1-5, with D possibly being TRBD1 (6 bases). This CDR3 spans 18 amino acids. The germline CDR1 and CDR2 sequences are MDHEN and SYDVKM. Trimming cost V 4 bases and J 7 bases, with 26 bases left between them. The CDR3 region is CASSSSVLGTPGNQPQHF. CDR3 DNA sequence: TGTGCCAGCAGTTCCTCAGTCCTCGGGACACCTGGGAACCAGCCCCAGCATTTT.

The V and J genes are TRBV28 and TRBJ2-2; D remains unclear. Trimming removed 6 bases from V and 1 base from J, with 15 bases in between. Germline V gives CDR1 MDHEN, CDR2 SYDVKM. The CDR3 covers 16 residues. CDR3 loop: CASRPARGRNTGELFF. The CDR3 DNA sequence: TGTGCCAGCAGACCAGCCCGAGGACGGAACACCGGGGAGCTGTTTTTT.

This clone was seen a single time. The V call is TRBV5-6, the J call TRBJ2-1, with 8 bases matching TRBD1. Germline V gene data show CDR1 as SGHDT and CDR2 as YYEEEE. This CDR3 spans 14 amino acids. Trimming cost V 0 bases and J 4 bases; bases outside gene matches: 0. CDR3 bases: TGTGCCAGCAGCTTGGGACAGGGGTACAATGAGCAGTTCTTC. Translating it yields CASSLGQGYNEQFF.

In DNA form, the CDR3 reads TGTGCCAGCAGCTTAGGGGGAACGGTTTTAAATAATTCACCCCTCCACTTT. Translated, it gives CASSLGGTVLNNSPLHF. This chain connects TRBV11-2 to TRBJ1-6; D gene uncertain. Germline CDR1 is SGHAT and CDR2 is FQNNGV. With 1 base removed from V and 5 bases from J, the gap between germline ends came to 15 bases. The CDR3 extends over 17 amino acids.

The CDR3 DNA is TGTGCCTGGAGCCGGGACAGGGGGTTGCTGTTTTTT. Translated, it gives CAWSRDRGLLFF. The chain has TRBV30 and TRBJ1-4, with TRBD1 matching over 11 bases. CDR3 length equals 12 residues. V gave up 3 bases and J gave up 14 bases; unmatched junction bases: 5. The germline CDR1 and CDR2 sequences are GTSNPN and SVGIG (reference sequence). Supplemented by reference TRBV30 and TRBJ1-4, the full variable domain reads SQTIHQWPATLVQPVGSPLSLECTVEGTSNPNLYWYRQAAGRGLQLLFYSVGIGQISSEVPQNLSASRPQDRQFILSSKKLLLSDSGFYLCAWSRDRGLLFFGSGTQLSVL.

The rearrangement uses TRBV29-1 and TRBJ1-2; no clear D. V lost 6 bases, J lost 4 bases, and 9 bases lay in between. Per germline, CDR1 SQVTM and CDR2 ANQGSEA. This CDR3 comprises 11 residues. The CDR3 region is CSVREGYGYTF. The CDR3 DNA reads TGCAGCGTGAGGGAGGGCTATGGCTACACCTTC.

This sequence joins TRBV6-5 and TRBJ2-7; 8 bases match TRBD2. CDR1 MNHEY and CDR2 SVGAGI come from the germline V gene. The trim removed 7 bases at V and 5 bases at J, leaving 13 bases unmatched. CDR3 size: 15 residues. The CDR3 is CASTRSGLAGNEQYF. In DNA, the CDR3 is TGTGCCAGCACCCGGAGCGGGCTAGCGGGCAACGAGCAGTACTTC.

The chain combines TRBV5-1 with TRBJ1-5; D might be TRBD1 (5 bases). V was trimmed by 4 bases and J by 5 bases, leaving 10 bases between them. The CDR3 totals 13 residues. Germline assignment: CDR1 SGHRS and CDR2 YFSETQ. The CDR3 reads CASSPTGDQPQHF. In DNA form, the CDR3 reads TGCGCCAGCAGCCCCACAGGTGATCAGCCCCAGCATTTT.

CDR3: CASSSFPPSGGTHYEQYF. Here the CDR3 DNA reads TGTGCCAGCAGCTCATTCCCCCCTAGCGGGGGGACCCACTACGAGCAGTACTTC. This chain uses TRBV7-2 with TRBJ2-7; 11 bases line up with TRBD2. The CDR3 loop spans 18 amino acids. V dropped 4 bases and J dropped 3; count of bases not matched to a gene: 14. The V gene's germline CDR1 is SGHTA and CDR2 FQGNSA.

The V call is TRBV6-6, the J call TRBJ1-3; weak D call: TRBD1 (6 bases). V was trimmed by 4 bases and J by 0 bases, leaving 10 bases between them. Germline V CDR1 and CDR2: MNHNY, SVGAGI (reference sequence). This CDR3 is built from 15 residues. The CDR3 sequence: CASSSGVLSGNTIYF. As DNA, the CDR3 is TGTGCCAGCAGTTCAGGGGTCCTCTCTGGAAACACCATATATTTT.

The J gene is TRBJ1-1, the V gene TRBV5-1; D is unresolved. Germline-derived CDR1 and CDR2 are SGHRS and YFSETQ. V was clipped by 0 bases and J by 1 base, with 13 bases between them. There are 16 residues in the CDR3. The CDR3 spells CASSLVSNSQNTEAFF. The DNA for the CDR3 is TGCGCCAGCAGCTTGGTTTCGAACAGCCAGAACACTGAAGCTTTCTTT.

The rearrangement links TRBV5-4 to TRBJ1-1; 8 bases are shared with TRBD1. CDR1 SGHNT and CDR2 YYREEE come from the germline V gene (reference sequence). The CDR3 has 15 amino acids. V shed 4 bases and J 1 base; nucleotides not matched to a gene: 6. The CDR3 here is CASSPTGTGNTEAFF. The CDR3 DNA reads TGTGCCAGCAGCCCTACCGGGACAGGGAACACTGAAGCTTTCTTT. Based on the CDR3 plus reference TRBV5-4 and TRBJ1-1, the full variable domain is ETGVTQSPTHLIKTRGQQVTLRCSSQSGHNTVSWYQQALGQGPQFIFQYYREEENGRGNFPPRFSGLQFPNYSSELNVNALELDDSALYLCASSPTGTGNTEAFFGQGTRLTVV.

The CDR3 reads CASRRIGTTTEAFF. The CDR3 DNA sequence: TGTGCCAGTAGAAGAATAGGGACCACCACTGAAGCTTTCTTT. The rearrangement links TRBV19 to TRBJ1-1; D perhaps matches TRBD1 (5 bases). V gave up 6 bases and J gave up 4 bases, with 15 bases separating them. This CDR3 spans 14 amino acids. Germline-derived CDR1 and CDR2 are LNHDA and SQIVND (reference sequence).

The chain uses TRBV5-1 and TRBJ1-1; 8 nucleotides line up with TRBD1. Germline CDR1 reads SGHRS; CDR2 reads YFSETQ. The CDR3 sequence is 14 residues long. The V gene end was trimmed by 0 bases and the J gene end by 5 bases; junction bases not matched to a gene: 3. DNA of the CDR3: TGCGCCAGCAGCTTGGGCAGGGGGCGGACTGAAGCTTTCTTT. Residues: CASSLGRGRTEAFF.

The DNA for the CDR3 is TGCGCCAGCAGTTCACGGGGGAATCAGCCCCAGCATTTT. Translating gives CASSSRGNQPQHF. This sequence joins TRBV10-1 and TRBJ1-5; maybe TRBD1 (5 bases). With 5 bases removed from V and 4 bases from J, the gap between germline ends came to 9 bases. The CDR3 runs 13 residues. From germline, CDR1 is WNHNN and CDR2 SYGVQD (reference sequence).